One and the same sample provided the 5 T cell receptor beta chains below, sequenced in a study of OX40 agonist ivuxolimab in advanced cancers. Measured with immunoSEQ multiplex PCR; TCRdb has only the in-frame clones, and not every one. Of 60,000 to 95,000 clones listed, roughly 81% were seen once; the top ten hold 17%. Sequencing used CD4+ or CD8+ T cells sorted from blood, obtained in a trial of the OX40 agonist ivuxolimab. The receptors stem from an adult with an advanced solid tumor such as melanoma, head and neck, liver or kidney cancer.

The genes are TRBV11-2 and TRBJ2-7, with 15 bases fitting TRBD2. Per germline, CDR1 SGHAT and CDR2 FQNNGV. Trimming cost V 4 bases and J 5 bases; bases outside gene matches: 3. The CDR3 sequence is 15 residues long. The DNA of the CDR3 is TGTGCCAGCAGCTCGGGACTAGCGGGAGGACACGAGCAGTACTTC. Its protein product is CASSSGLAGGHEQYF.

This chain joins TRBV6-5 and TRBJ2-7; 11 bases match TRBD2. The CDR3 sequence is 14 residues long. The junction had 5 bases not matched to a gene; V was cut back by 7 bases and J by 3 bases. The germline gives CDR1 MNHEY, CDR2 SVGAGI. CDR3 coding DNA: TGTGCCAGCACTCGACTAGCGGGGTTCTACGAGCAGTACTTC. It yields the protein CASTRLAGFYEQYF.

The chain employs TRBV19 and TRBJ2-7; 7 nucleotides line up with TRBD1. The CDR3 extends over 14 amino acids. Trimming removed 4 bases from V and 5 bases from J; junction bases left unmatched: 8. Germline assignment: CDR1 LNHDA and CDR2 SQIVND (reference sequence). In DNA, the CDR3 is TGTGCCAGTAGTACATTACTACAGGGGAACGAGCAGTACTTC. Translation gives CASSTLLQGNEQYF.

The rearrangement joins TRBV19 to TRBJ2-7, with 7 bases aligning to TRBD1. The junction had 8 bases not matched to a gene; V was cut back by 6 bases and J by 0 bases. The CDR3 covers 15 residues. Germline V gene data show CDR1 as LNHDA and CDR2 as SQIVND (reference sequence). Here the CDR3 DNA reads TGTGCCAGTAGCCTCGGACAGGCGCTCTCCTACGAGCAGTACTTC. Translated: CASSLGQALSYEQYF.

The CDR3 DNA sequence: TGTGCCAGCAGTTACTCGAAGGGAGACGAGCAGTACTTC. This sequence encodes CASSYSKGDEQYF. The chain combines TRBV6-5 with TRBJ2-7; a weak D match, TRBD2 (5 bases). The CDR3 spans 13 residues. The ends were cut back, 0 bases at V and 5 bases at J, with 8 bases in the middle. Germline CDR1 is MNHEY and CDR2 is SVGAGI.